The 3 T cell receptor beta chains in this list originate from one sample, sequenced in a study of cytomegalovirus exposure and HLA in healthy donors. Vbeta (60) and Jbeta (13) primers were used in the PCR. Profiling relied on immunoSEQ multiplex PCR, and the TCRdb table lists in-frame clones only, not all of them. The profile covers around 53,000 clones, with 73% appearing a single time and about 3% taken by the ten largest. The material sequenced was PBMCs. The receptors come from a young man in good health and CMV-seronegative.

The rearrangement uses TRBV28 and TRBJ2-7, with a possible D match to TRBD1 (6 bases). CDR3 length: 14 residues. V was trimmed by 6 bases and J by 0 bases, leaving 12 bases between them. Germline lookup yields CDR1 MDHEN and CDR2 SYDVKM. The CDR3 loop is CASRRQVSSYEQYF. The CDR3 DNA sequence: TGTGCCAGCAGACGACAGGTCAGCTCCTACGAGCAGTACTTC. The variable domain in full, with the rest retrieved from reference TRBV28 and TRBJ2-7, is DVKVTQSSRYLVKRTGEKVFLECVQDMDHENMFWYRQDPGLGLRLIYFSYDVKMKEKGDIPEGYSVSREKKERFSLILESASTNQTSMYLCASRRQVSSYEQYFGPGTRLTVT.

In DNA form, the CDR3 reads TGCGCCAGCAGTGATGTAGCGGGTGCCTCCTACGAGCAGTACTTC. Its translation: CASSDVAGASYEQYF. The V and J genes are TRBV10-2 and TRBJ2-7; TRBD2 aligns across 7 bases. The V segment lost 3 bases and the J segment 0 bases; nucleotides outside the gene matches: 5. CDR1 is WSHSY, CDR2 SAAADI, per germline. The CDR3 consists of 15 residues.

This clone was observed a handful of times. The rearrangement uses TRBV6-5 and TRBJ2-2; a weak D match, TRBD2 (5 bases). This CDR3 contains 13 residues. Germline CDR1 MNHEY, CDR2 SVGAGI. Trimming took 4 bases from V and 5 from J, leaving 8 bases between them. CDR3 protein: CASSWSGTGELFF. CDR3 nucleotide sequence: TGTGCCAGCAGTTGGTCGGGGACCGGGGAGCTGTTTTTT.